This TCR beta chain was captured in a study of vaccination and CD4 T cells after COVID-19. On the study more broadly: The convalescents included six males and four females, and among them two were Hispanic while seven were Caucasian. From HCoV-229E, HCoV-OC43, HCoV-NL63 and SARS-CoV-2, overlapping spike peptides were used to stimulate the cells.

From germline, CDR1 is SEHNR and CDR2 FQNEAQ (reference sequence). This CDR3 region has 15 residues. Trimming stripped 5 bases from V and 3 bases from J, with 14 bases between. Oncomine TCR Beta short-read sequencing was applied to DNA from cultured CD4+ T cells. TCRdb independently ran MiXCR on the PCR reads; one entry per CDR3 protein. The sample yields more than 15,000 distinct CDR3 sequences, less than 55% seen once. Treatment reported: approximately 9-day PBMC culture with coronavirus spike peptide pools or control peptides (ViraFEST assay). For ViraFEST, peptide pools expanded antigen-specific T cells, after which the TCRs were sequenced. Each well received a few million PBMCs, cultured with approximately 9 IU/ml IL-2 and approximately 10 ug/ml peptide pools. In its sample, this clonotype was seen a few times. Antigen specificity is unknown.

The sample taken for sequencing was cultured CD4+ T cells from blood. This chain connects TRBV7-9 to TRBJ1-3; D not certain. The receptor's source is a human donor with COVID-19. The DNA for the CDR3 is TGTGCCAGCAGCAAACAAGCCTTAATTGGAAACACCATATATTTT. Translated, it gives CASSKQALIGNTIYF.